This T cell receptor beta chain was identified during a study of identifying expanded T cells in peripheral blood. Data came from immunoSEQ multiplex PCR; TCRdb stores just in-frame clones and leaves some out. The profile shows 75,000 to 90,000 clones, roughly 86% of them singletons. The CDR3 is made up of 13 amino acids. V dropped 5 bases and J dropped 2 bases, with 10 bases sitting between them. Looked up from germline, CDR1 is SEHNR and CDR2 is FQNEAQ (reference sequence). Healthy donors had no documented immune events, such as infections, while sampled. Study-level points and caveats: About 1.2 clones differed between technical replicates, versus about 16 and 19 over time. Clone count variance between roughly 2-week samples rose with total template count.

In regard to this clone: Its antigen is not known.

Sequenced material: blood. This clonotype originated in a person aged 18 to 70 in good health. This chain joins TRBV7-9 and TRBJ2-7; D is possibly TRBD1 (6 bases). CDR3 region: CASSPRTAYEQYF. Here the CDR3 DNA reads TGTGCCAGCAGCCCTCGGACAGCCTACGAGCAGTACTTC.